The 7 T cell receptor beta chains listed next were all sequenced from one sample in a study of shared clonotypes between healthy human individuals. TCRdb's table, derived via immunoSEQ multiplex PCR, lists solely in-frame clones and lacks some. This table holds about 1.5 million clones, 95% to 99% found once. The material sequenced was naive CD4+ T cells sorted from blood. Indicated subset: CD45RA+ positively selected. The receptor source for this set is a man aged 25-45 years in good health.

The chain uses TRBV2 and TRBJ2-2; a weak D match, TRBD2 (6 bases). The CDR3 consists of 14 residues. Deletions cut 8 bases from V and 4 bases from J, with 14 bases between. The germline V gene encodes CDR1 SNHLY and CDR2 FYNNEI. The CDR3 nucleotides read TGTGCCAGCGGTACGGGAGTAGGCACCGGGGAGCTGTTTTTT. This gives the protein CASGTGVGTGELFF.

This chain links TRBV5-1 with TRBJ2-5, with D perhaps TRBD2 (5 bases). V lost 3 bases and J 2 bases, leaving 11 bases between the germline ends. The CDR3 has 14 residues. Germline loops: CDR1 SGHRS, CDR2 YFSETQ. The CDR3 is CASSSSRSQETQYF. The CDR3 DNA reads as TGCGCCAGCAGCTCTAGCAGAAGTCAAGAGACCCAGTACTTC.

The V and J genes are TRBV6-5 and TRBJ1-4, with 8 bases lining up with TRBD1. Germline-derived CDR1 and CDR2 are MNHEY and SVGAGI. J was trimmed by 8 bases and V by 5 bases; bases with no gene match: 10. This CDR3 has 15 amino acids. This CDR3 is CASSLQGAGIEKLFF. In DNA form, the CDR3 reads TGTGCCAGCAGTCTTCAGGGGGCGGGAATCGAAAAACTGTTTTTT.

In its sample, this clone was seen once. The chain joins TRBV2 to TRBJ2-1; D not resolved. The germline gives CDR1 SNHLY, CDR2 FYNNEI. Trimming pared 7 bases from V and 2 bases from J, leaving 3 bases between. The CDR3 is 11 amino acids. The CDR3 coding sequence is TGTGCCAGCACTCCCTACAATGAGCAGTTCTTC. Encoded protein: CASTPYNEQFF.

The CDR3 region is CASSFGAFGGDTQYF. The DNA of the CDR3 is TGTGCCAGCAGCTTTGGCGCCTTTGGGGGAGATACGCAGTATTTT. The J gene is TRBJ2-3, the V gene TRBV7-9; D is tentatively TRBD1 or TRBD2 (5 bases each). Trimming shortened V by 3 bases and J by 5 bases, and 15 bases separated the two germline ends. Germline V CDR1 and CDR2: SEHNR, FQNEAQ (reference sequence). This CDR3 comprises 15 residues.

The rearrangement uses TRBV9 and TRBJ2-1; TRBD2 aligns across 9 bases. The germline V gene has CDR1 SGDLS and CDR2 YYNGEE. The CDR3 loop spans 18 amino acids. Trimming took 3 bases from V and 9 from J; bases not matched to a gene: 19. DNA for the CDR3: TGTGCCAGCAGCGCCGCAAACTTAGCGGGAGATTTCCCTCGTGAGCAGTTCTTC. This codes for CASSAANLAGDFPREQFF.

V and J are TRBV6-1 and TRBJ1-2; no clear D. This CDR3 comprises 13 residues. V was clipped by 2 bases and J by 4 bases, with 8 bases between them. Germline CDR1 is MNHNS and CDR2 is SASEGT. The CDR3 protein is CASSELSGYGYTF. The DNA for the CDR3 is TGTGCCAGCAGTGAACTGTCGGGCTATGGCTACACCTTC.